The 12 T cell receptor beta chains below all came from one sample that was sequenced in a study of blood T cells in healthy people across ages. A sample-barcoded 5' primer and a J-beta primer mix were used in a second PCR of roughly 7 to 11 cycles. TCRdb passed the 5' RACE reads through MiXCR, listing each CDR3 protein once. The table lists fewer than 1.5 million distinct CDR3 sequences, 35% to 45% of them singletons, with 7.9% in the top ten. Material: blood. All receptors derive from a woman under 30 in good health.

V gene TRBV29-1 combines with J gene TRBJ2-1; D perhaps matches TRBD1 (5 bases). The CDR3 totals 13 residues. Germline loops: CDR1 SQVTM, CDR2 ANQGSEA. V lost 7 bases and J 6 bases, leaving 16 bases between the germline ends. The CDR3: CSGGAPSRNEQFF. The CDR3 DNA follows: TGCAGCGGTGGGGCGCCCAGCCGCAATGAGCAGTTCTTC.

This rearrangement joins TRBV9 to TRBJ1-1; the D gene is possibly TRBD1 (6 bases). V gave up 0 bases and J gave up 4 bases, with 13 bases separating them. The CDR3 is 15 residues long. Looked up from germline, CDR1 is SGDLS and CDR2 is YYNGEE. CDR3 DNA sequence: TGTGCCAGCAGCGTAGCCGACTTAGGGGGCACTGAAGCTTTCTTT. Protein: CASSVADLGGTEAFF.

CDR3 DNA sequence: TGTGCCAGCAGTTTATCCCCCGGGACAAACTACGAGCAGTACTTC. Translated, it gives CASSLSPGTNYEQYF. The chain links TRBV27 to TRBJ2-7, with D perhaps matching TRBD1 (6 bases). Germline V gene lookup returns CDR1 MNHEY and CDR2 SMNVEV (reference sequence). The V gene lost 0 bases and the J gene lost 3 bases, with 12 bases spanning the gap. The CDR3 is 15 residues long.

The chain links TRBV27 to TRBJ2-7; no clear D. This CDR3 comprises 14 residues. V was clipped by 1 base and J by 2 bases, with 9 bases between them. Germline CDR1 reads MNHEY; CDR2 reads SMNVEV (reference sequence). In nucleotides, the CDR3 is TGTGCCAGCAGTTTATGGGCGCCCCCCTACGAGCAGTACTTC. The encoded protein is CASSLWAPPYEQYF.

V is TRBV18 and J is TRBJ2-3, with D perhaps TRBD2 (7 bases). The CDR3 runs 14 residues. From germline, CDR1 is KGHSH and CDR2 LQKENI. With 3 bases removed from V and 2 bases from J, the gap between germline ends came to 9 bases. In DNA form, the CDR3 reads TGTGCCAGCTCACCGGCGGGGGCCACAGATACGCAGTATTTT. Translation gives CASSPAGATDTQYF.

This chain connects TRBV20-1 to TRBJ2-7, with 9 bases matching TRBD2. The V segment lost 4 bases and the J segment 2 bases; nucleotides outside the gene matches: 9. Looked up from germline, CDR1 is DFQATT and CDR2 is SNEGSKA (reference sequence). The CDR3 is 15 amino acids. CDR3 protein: CSATPGSSGTYEQYF. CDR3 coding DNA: TGCAGTGCTACCCCCGGGTCTAGCGGGACCTACGAGCAGTACTTC.

The CDR3 DNA reads TGTGCCACCAGTGAGACGGGGTTCTATGGCTACACCTTC. Protein sequence: CATSETGFYGYTF. The gene calls are TRBV24-1 and TRBJ1-2; D remains ambiguous. The CDR3 is 13 amino acids. Trimming pared 4 bases from V and 4 bases from J, leaving 9 bases between. Germline V gene sequence: CDR1 KGHDR, CDR2 SFDVKD.

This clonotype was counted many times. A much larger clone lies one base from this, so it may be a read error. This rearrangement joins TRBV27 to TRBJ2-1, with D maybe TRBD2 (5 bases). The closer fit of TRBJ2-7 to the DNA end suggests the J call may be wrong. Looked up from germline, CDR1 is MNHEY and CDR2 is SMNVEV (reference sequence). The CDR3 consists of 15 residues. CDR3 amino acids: CASSLGGGSYNEQYF. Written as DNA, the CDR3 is TGTGCCAGCAGCTTGGGTGGCGGGTCCTACAATGAGCAGTACTTC.

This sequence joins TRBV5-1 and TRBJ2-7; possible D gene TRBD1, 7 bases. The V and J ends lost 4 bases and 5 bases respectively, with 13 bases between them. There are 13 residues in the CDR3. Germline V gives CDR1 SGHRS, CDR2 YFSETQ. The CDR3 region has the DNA TGCGCCAGCAGCGGGGGGACAGATAACGAGCAGTACTTC. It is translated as CASSGGTDNEQYF. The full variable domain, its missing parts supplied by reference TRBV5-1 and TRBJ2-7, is KAGVTQTPRYLIKTRGQQVTLSCSPISGHRSVSWYQQTPGQGLQFLFEYFSETQRNKGNFPGRFSGRQFSNSRSEMNVSTLELGDSALYLCASSGGTDNEQYFGPGTRLTVT.

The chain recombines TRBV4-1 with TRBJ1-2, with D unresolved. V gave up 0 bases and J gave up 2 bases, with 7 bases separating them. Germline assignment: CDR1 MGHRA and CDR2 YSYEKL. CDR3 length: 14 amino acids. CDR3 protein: CASSQDPINYGYTF. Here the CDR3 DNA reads TGCGCCAGCAGCCAAGATCCGATAAACTATGGCTACACCTTC.

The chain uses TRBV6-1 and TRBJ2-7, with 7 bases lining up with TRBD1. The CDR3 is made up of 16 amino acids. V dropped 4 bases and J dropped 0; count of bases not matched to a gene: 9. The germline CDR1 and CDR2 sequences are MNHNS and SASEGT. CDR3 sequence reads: CASSGSGQRSSYEQYF. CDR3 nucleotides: TGTGCCAGCAGTGGCTCGGGACAGAGAAGCTCCTACGAGCAGTACTTC.

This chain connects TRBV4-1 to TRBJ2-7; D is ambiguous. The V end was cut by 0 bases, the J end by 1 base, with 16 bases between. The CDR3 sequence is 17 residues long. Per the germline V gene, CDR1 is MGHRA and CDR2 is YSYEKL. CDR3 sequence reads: CASSQDKRLSNSYEQYF. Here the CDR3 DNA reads TGCGCCAGCAGCCAAGACAAAAGACTTTCCAATTCCTACGAGCAGTACTTC.